The 30 T cell receptor beta chains listed next were all sequenced from one sample in a study of T-cell reconstitution after alpha-beta-depleted transplantation in children. The TCRbeta library was prepared with unique molecular identifiers. Via MiXCR, TCRdb re-called the PCR reads, giving one row per CDR3 protein. The data show 350,000 to 400,000 distinct CDR3 sequences, around 21% seen once. The sample in question was PBMCs from the stem cell graft donor, obtained from the stem cell graft. These receptors were obtained from a human donor who donated a stem cell graft to a child with acute myeloid leukemia.

This clonotype was detected only a few times. The CDR3 protein is CASSLRRYETQYF. As DNA, the CDR3 is TGTGCCAGCAGTTTGAGGCGTTACGAGACCCAGTACTTC. The chain employs TRBV12-3 or TRBV12-4 and TRBJ2-5; D is uncertain. Trimming pared 3 bases from V and 5 bases from J, leaving 10 bases between. This CDR3 is 13 amino acids long.

The sample holds many counts of this clonotype. The J gene is TRBJ1-1, the V gene TRBV20-1, with D unresolved. V dropped 2 bases and J dropped 0 bases, with 10 bases sitting between them. CDR1 is DFQATT and CDR2 is SNEGSKA in the germline V gene (reference sequence). CDR3 size: 14 residues. The CDR3 DNA sequence: TGCAGTGCTAGACTTACAGCCATGAACACTGAAGCTTTCTTT. Translating gives CSARLTAMNTEAFF.

The J gene is TRBJ2-5, the V gene TRBV9; TRBD1 is a possible D gene (5 bases). The germline V gene has CDR1 SGDLS and CDR2 YYNGEE. V lost 4 bases and J 3 bases, leaving 13 bases between the germline ends. The CDR3 sequence is 14 residues long. CDR3 bases: TGTGCCAGCAGCCCCGGTGGCAGGGAAGAGACCCAGTACTTC. Protein: CASSPGGREETQYF.

V is TRBV29-1 and J is TRBJ2-5; 11 bases match TRBD2. In germline, CDR1 is SQVTM, CDR2 ANQGSEA. This CDR3 contains 15 residues. The ends lost 4 bases at V and 1 base at J; junction bases unmatched: 5. CDR3 sequence reads: CSVVRLAGGQETQYF. The CDR3 region has the DNA TGCAGCGTTGTTCGGCTAGCGGGGGGCCAAGAGACCCAGTACTTC.

The rearrangement links TRBV12-3 or TRBV12-4 to TRBJ2-1, with 11 bases fitting TRBD2. With V trimmed by 10 bases and J by 5 bases, 4 bases remained unmatched. This CDR3 comprises 13 residues. The CDR3: CANGLAGDNEQFF. In nucleotides, the CDR3 is TGTGCCAACGGACTAGCGGGCGACAATGAGCAGTTCTTC.

V and J are TRBV10-3 and TRBJ2-1; 12 nucleotides align to TRBD2. Germline-derived CDR1 and CDR2 are ENHRY and SYGVKD. CDR3 size: 15 residues. V trimming: 3 bases; J trimming: 6 bases; junction bases outside the gene matches: 3. The CDR3 reads CAISEGLAGFNEQFF. Here the CDR3 DNA reads TGTGCCATCAGTGAAGGACTAGCGGGATTCAATGAGCAGTTCTTC.

Only a few counts were recorded for this clonotype. This chain links TRBV12-5 with TRBJ1-2, with D unclear. CDR1 is LGHNT and CDR2 is FRNRAP in the germline V gene. The germline V and J ends were trimmed by 2 bases and 3 bases, with 16 bases remaining between them. This CDR3 region has 16 residues. CDR3 bases: TGTGCTAGTGGTTTGATGGAGGACCCGAGAGACTATGGCTACACCTTC. This encodes CASGLMEDPRDYGYTF.

This chain links TRBV13 with TRBJ1-3; unclear D gene. Trimming took off 5 bases at V and 0 bases at J, with 8 bases between the two ends. Germline V gene lookup returns CDR1 PRHDT and CDR2 FYEKMQ (reference sequence). There are 14 residues in the CDR3. The CDR3 sequence: CASSGPLSGNTIYF. CDR3 nucleotide sequence: TGTGCCAGCAGCGGGCCCCTCTCTGGAAACACCATATATTTT. Filled out from reference TRBV13 and TRBJ1-3, the complete variable domain reads AAGVIQSPRHLIKEKRETATLKCYPIPRHDTVYWYQQGPGQDPQFLISFYEKMQSDKGSIPDRFSAQQFSDYHSELNMSSLELGDSALYFCASSGPLSGNTIYFGEGSWLTVV.

Only a few counts were recorded for this clonotype. In nucleotides, the CDR3 is TGTGCCAGCAGGTACAGCCTAAGCACCGGGGAGCTGTTTTTT. This translates into CASRYSLSTGELFF. This chain joins TRBV28 and TRBJ2-2; D gene ambiguous. Trimming stripped 6 bases from V and 4 bases from J, with 12 bases between. Germline V gives CDR1 MDHEN, CDR2 SYDVKM. The CDR3 runs to 14 residues. The full variable domain, rest sourced from reference TRBV28 and TRBJ2-2, is DVKVTQSSRYLVKRTGEKVFLECVQDMDHENMFWYRQDPGLGLRLIYFSYDVKMKEKGDIPEGYSVSREKKERFSLILESASTNQTSMYLCASRYSLSTGELFFGEGSRLTVL.

Only a few counts were recorded for this clonotype. CDR3 loop: CSVSNTEAFF. Written as DNA, the CDR3 is TGCAGCGTTTCGAACACTGAAGCTTTCTTT. This rearrangement joins TRBV29-1 to TRBJ1-1; D is unclear. Trimming removed 5 bases from V and 1 base from J, with 2 bases in between. This CDR3 has 10 amino acids. Per germline, CDR1 SQVTM and CDR2 ANQGSEA.

This chain links TRBV12-3 or TRBV12-4 with TRBJ2-3; D not resolved. The CDR3 sequence is 12 residues long. Trimming pared 3 bases from V and 5 bases from J, leaving 6 bases between. The DNA for the CDR3 is TGTGCCAGCAGTTTTCAGCGAGATACGCAGTATTTT. Its protein is CASSFQRDTQYF.

This clonotype was seen at least ten times. The limits of the CDR3 on the DNA are not certain, so only TCRdb's listed CDR3 is given. The CDR3 is CASSFFGQVDEKLFF. The chain recombines TRBV27 with TRBJ1-4; TRBD1 is the table's D call, not checked against the DNA. The CDR3 comprises 15 residues, both ends counted. CDR1 is MNHEY, CDR2 SMNVEV, per germline (reference sequence).

V gene TRBV28 combines with J gene TRBJ2-7, with D hard to call. The germline CDR1 and CDR2 sequences are MDHEN and SYDVKM. V lost 4 bases and J lost 0, with 10 bases in between. The CDR3 has 14 amino acids. The chain's CDR3 is CASSSLFNSYEQYF. DNA of the CDR3: TGTGCCAGCAGTTCCCTCTTTAACTCCTACGAGCAGTACTTC.

This clonotype was recorded at least ten times. This chain uses TRBV20-1 with TRBJ2-1, with TRBD2 matching 7 bases. Germline loops: CDR1 DFQATT, CDR2 SNEGSKA (reference sequence). CDR3 length: 12 amino acids. Trimming cost V 1 base and J 12 bases; bases outside gene matches: 6. DNA of the CDR3: TGCAGTGCTAGAGGGGAGGGGAGGGTGCAGTTCTTC. Its protein is CSARGEGRVQFF.

Comment on this clonotype: One junction end does not reproduce the germline sequence, and a read error may be involved. This sequence joins TRBV5-6 and TRBJ1-5; D call uncertain. The CDR3 has 16 amino acids. The germline CDR1 and CDR2 sequences are SGHDT and YYEEEE. In nucleotides, the CDR3 is TGTGCCAGCTGCTTGTTTCAGACCTATAGCAATCAGCCCCAGCATTTT. Its protein is CASCLFQTYSNQPQHF.

The rearrangement links TRBV7-2 to TRBJ2-7; 10 bases match TRBD2. The CDR3 loop spans 15 amino acids. CDR1 and CDR2 (germline): SGHTA, FQGNSA. The V and J ends lost 4 bases and 6 bases, in that order; junction bases with no gene match: 9. In nucleotides, the CDR3 is TGTGCCAGCAGCTCCCTCGGGACTAGCGTTCCCGAGCAGTACTTC. It is translated as CASSSLGTSVPEQYF. The full variable domain, rest sourced from reference TRBV7-2 and TRBJ2-7, is GAGVSQSPSNKVTEKGKDVELRCDPISGHTALYWYRQSLGQGLEFLIYFQGNSAPDKSGLPSDRFSAERTGGSVSTLTIQRTQQEDSAVYLCASSSLGTSVPEQYFGPGTRLTVT.

This clonotype was recorded many times. The chain uses TRBV12-3 or TRBV12-4 and TRBJ2-3, with 13 bases that match TRBD2. The ends lost 5 bases at V and 5 bases at J; junction bases unmatched: 7. This CDR3 region has 16 residues. As DNA, the CDR3 is TGTGCCAGCAGTCCGCGGACTAGCGGGAGTGGAGATACGCAGTATTTT. Translated, it gives CASSPRTSGSGDTQYF.

This clonotype was seen at least ten times. The chain links TRBV20-1 to TRBJ2-7, with D uncertain. The V and J ends lost 7 bases and 6 bases respectively, with 19 bases between them. This CDR3 region has 13 residues. Germline CDR1 DFQATT, CDR2 SNEGSKA (reference sequence). For the CDR3, the DNA is TGCAGTGTGTCGGGCAAGATCAACGGCGAGCAGTACTTC. It specifies CSVSGKINGEQYF.

The CDR3 is CSASPDRGYEQYF. The DNA of the CDR3 is TGCAGCGCTTCACCGGACAGGGGCTACGAGCAGTACTTC. The chain has TRBV29-1 and TRBJ2-7, with 9 bases matching TRBD1. Losses at the gene ends were 7 bases for V and 3 bases for J; bases not matched to a gene: 7. This CDR3 contains 13 residues. Germline V gives CDR1 SQVTM, CDR2 ANQGSEA.

This clonotype was detected only a few times. The J gene is TRBJ2-1, the V gene TRBV28; TRBD2 aligns across 8 bases. The germline V gene encodes CDR1 MDHEN and CDR2 SYDVKM. The CDR3 totals 15 residues. The trim removed 3 bases at V and 5 bases at J, leaving 6 bases unmatched. The CDR3 DNA reads as TGTGCCAGCAGTTTGCTTAGCGGGAAGGACAATGAGCAGTTCTTC. It is translated as CASSLLSGKDNEQFF.

V and J are TRBV27 and TRBJ2-7; TRBD2 agrees at 13 bases. Germline V lookup: CDR1 MNHEY, CDR2 SMNVEV (reference sequence). The CDR3 covers 15 residues. The V and J ends lost 6 bases and 2 bases, in that order; junction bases with no gene match: 4. The CDR3: CASRRGTSGAYEQYF. The DNA for the CDR3 is TGTGCCAGCAGAAGGGGGACTAGCGGGGCCTACGAGCAGTACTTC.

This clonotype has a handful of counts. The V call is TRBV12-3 or TRBV12-4, the J call TRBJ2-7, with 10 bases identical to TRBD1. The CDR3 has 15 amino acids. The J segment lost 3 bases and the V segment lost 5 bases, leaving 7 bases of the junction unmatched. The CDR3 DNA reads TGTGCCAGCAGTAAAGGGACAGGGGATCACTACGAGCAGTACTTC. Translating it yields CASSKGTGDHYEQYF.

This clonotype came up once. The chain carries TRBV24-1 and TRBJ2-2; TRBD2 aligns across 13 bases. Per germline, CDR1 KGHDR and CDR2 SFDVKD. Losses at the gene ends were 5 bases for V and 0 bases for J; bases not matched to a gene: 8. There are 19 residues in the CDR3. CDR3 sequence: CATSGAAGTSGANTGELFF. CDR3 sequence (DNA): TGTGCCACCAGTGGGGCAGCCGGGACTAGCGGGGCGAACACCGGGGAGCTGTTTTTT.

This sequence joins TRBV9 and TRBJ1-2; D perhaps matches TRBD1 (6 bases). Germline CDR1 SGDLS, CDR2 YYNGEE. V was clipped by 7 bases and J by 6 bases, with 16 bases between them. The CDR3 is made up of 13 amino acids. The chain's CDR3 is CASRQGGWDGYTF. The CDR3 nucleotides read TGTGCCAGCCGGCAAGGGGGATGGGATGGCTACACCTTC. Together with reference TRBV9 and TRBJ1-2, the CDR3 gives the full variable domain: DSGVTQTPKHLITATGQRVTLRCSPRSGDLSVYWYQQSLDQGLQFLIQYYNGEERAKGNILERFSAQQFPDLHSELNLSSLELGDSALYFCASRQGGWDGYTFGSGTRLTVV.

This clonotype appeared a few times. J is TRBJ2-7 and V is TRBV12-3 or TRBV12-4; TRBD2 aligns across 7 bases. The V gene end was trimmed by 5 bases and the J gene end by 2 bases; junction bases not matched to a gene: 12. This CDR3 contains 16 residues. The CDR3 DNA sequence: TGTGCCAGCAGTGACGGGGGGATTAGGGGCACCTACGAGCAGTACTTC. Residues: CASSDGGIRGTYEQYF.

The sample holds a few counts of this clonotype. The rearrangement links TRBV20-1 to TRBJ2-3; a weak D match, TRBD2 (6 bases). The CDR3 spans 16 residues. Germline CDR1 and CDR2: DFQATT and SNEGSKA (reference sequence). DNA of the CDR3: TGCGGGAGTGGCACGGCAAAGAGCGGGAGCACAGATACGCAGTATTTT. This gives the protein CGSGTAKSGSTDTQYF.

The rearrangement uses TRBV30 and TRBJ2-1; 7 bases line up with TRBD2. The trim removed 2 bases at V and 3 bases at J, leaving 10 bases unmatched. Germline V gene data show CDR1 as GTSNPN and CDR2 as SVGIG (reference sequence). This CDR3 comprises 16 residues. The CDR3 spells CAWSRRGGSVYNEQFF. CDR3 coding DNA: TGTGCCTGGAGTCGTCGCGGCGGGAGTGTCTACAATGAGCAGTTCTTC.

This clonotype has a count of ten or more. The chain is built from TRBV7-2 and TRBJ2-5; maybe TRBD1 (6 bases). The CDR3 runs 13 residues. Germline V lookup: CDR1 SGHTA, CDR2 FQGNSA. V was shortened by 5 bases and J by 2 bases, with 9 bases between the two germline ends. The CDR3 loop is CASSRGQQETQYF. The CDR3 DNA is TGTGCCAGCAGCCGAGGACAGCAAGAGACCCAGTACTTC.

This clonotype was counted only a few times. The V gene is TRBV20-1, the J gene TRBJ1-1; D is unclear. V was clipped by 0 bases and J by 5 bases, with 19 bases between them. Germline V lookup: CDR1 DFQATT, CDR2 SNEGSKA (reference sequence). The CDR3 is 16 amino acids. The CDR3 nucleotides are TGCAGTGCTAGAGATCTGGTTGGCTCTCCCGGGACTGAAGCTTTCTTT. It encodes CSARDLVGSPGTEAFF.

This clonotype was recorded many times. The chain links TRBV29-1 to TRBJ1-1; a weak D match, TRBD1 (6 bases). Germline CDR1 is SQVTM and CDR2 is ANQGSEA. This CDR3 has 14 amino acids. Trimming took off 4 bases at V and 1 base at J, with 13 bases between the two ends. This CDR3 reads CSVVSGAGNTEAFF. The CDR3 nucleotides are TGCAGCGTTGTATCAGGGGCCGGGAACACTGAAGCTTTCTTT. Full variable domain (rest looked up from reference TRBV29-1 and TRBJ1-1): SAVISQKPSRDICQRGTSLTIQCQVDSQVTMMFWYRQQPGQSLTLIATANQGSEATYESGFVIDKFPISRPNLTFSTLTVSNMSPEDSSIYLCSVVSGAGNTEAFFGQGTRLTVV.